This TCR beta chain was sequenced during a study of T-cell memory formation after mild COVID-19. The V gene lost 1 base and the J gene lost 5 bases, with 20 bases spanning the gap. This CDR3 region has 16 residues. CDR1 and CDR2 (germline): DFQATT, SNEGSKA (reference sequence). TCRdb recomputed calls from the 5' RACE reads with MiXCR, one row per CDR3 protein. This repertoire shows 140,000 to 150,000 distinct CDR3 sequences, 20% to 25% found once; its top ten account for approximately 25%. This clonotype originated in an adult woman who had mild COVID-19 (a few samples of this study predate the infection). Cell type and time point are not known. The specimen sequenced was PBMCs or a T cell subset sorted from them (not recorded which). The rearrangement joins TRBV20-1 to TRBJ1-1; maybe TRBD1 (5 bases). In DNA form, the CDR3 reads TGCAGTGCTAGAGCGGGGCACGGCAGAGCCTCGACTGAAGCTTTCTTT. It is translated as CSARAGHGRASTEAFF.